The TCR beta chain described here comes from a study of cytomegalovirus exposure and HLA in healthy donors. Study-wide background: The study's early data release held about 85 million unique TCRs from HLA-typed donors.

Findings and caveats of the study: Many donors carried some public TCRs, although rarity characterized most TCR sequences.

PCR was performed using 60 Vbeta and 13 Jbeta primers. The protocol was immunoSEQ multiplex PCR, while the TCRdb copy is restricted to in-frame clones and leaves out a portion. The sample comprises fewer than 200,000 clones, 70% to 80% of which are singletons, and less than 0.9% rests with the top ten. Details on this clone: Antigen specificity is unknown. The junction and the germline gene differ at one end; a read error may be behind it.

Sequencing was carried out using PBMCs. The source is a female donor in good health and CMV-seronegative.

CDR3 sequence reads: CASSRGASYILGAKNSQYF. CDR3 sequence (DNA): TGTGCCAGCAGCCGCGGGGCATCCTATATTCTTGGAGCCAAAAACAGTCAGTACTTC. The chain uses TRBV11-2 and TRBJ2-4; D possibly corresponds to TRBD2 (6 bases). The CDR3 runs 19 residues. Looked up from germline, CDR1 is SGHAT and CDR2 is FQNNGV.